This T cell receptor beta chain was captured in a study of human T cells and chemical hapten exposure. Study outcomes and limitations: TCRs whose frequency exceeded 1 in 1000 remained the same following DPC sensitization.

Trimming left V 7 bases short and J 3 bases short, with 16 bases between. The CDR3 totals 14 residues. The germline V gene encodes CDR1 SGHVS and CDR2 FQNEAQ. TCRdb redid the calling of the 5' RACE reads with MiXCR, one entry per CDR3 protein. The data hold about 140,000 distinct CDR3 sequences, with roughly 4% observed a single time. Many counts were recorded for this clonotype. Its target is unknown. Extraction of total RNA was performed on unfractionated whole blood. The chain couples TRBV7-8 to TRBJ2-7, with D unresolved. The clonotype originates from a female donor in good health. CDR3 region: CASTWAPTDYEQYF. CDR3 in DNA: TGTGCCAGCACCTGGGCCCCGACCGACTACGAGCAGTACTTC.